This TCR beta chain was identified in a study of OX40 agonist ivuxolimab in advanced cancers. At the level of the study: Six ivuxolimab dose levels, 0.01 to 10 mg/kg, were given intravenously every 2 weeks. Study-wide results and limits: At doses 0.1 to 3.0 mg/kg, CD4+ and CD8+ clones expanded. Those patients achieving a partial response at 0.1-3.0 mg/kg showed among the lowest clonal expansion.

The CDR3 loop spans 14 amino acids. V lost 6 bases to trimming and J lost 2 bases, with 13 bases between them. Per germline, CDR1 SNHLY and CDR2 FYNNEI. Repertoires were generated with immunoSEQ multiplex PCR, while TCRdb's copy carries only in-frame clones and drops some. The sample holds 100,000 to 150,000 clones, 93% seen once. With regard to this clone: The antigen remains unidentified.

Autoimmune disease history or systemic immunosuppression disqualified patients. The clonotype was recovered from an adult with an advanced solid tumor such as melanoma, head and neck, liver or kidney cancer. Specimen: CD4+ or CD8+ T cells sorted from blood, collected in a trial of the OX40 agonist ivuxolimab. V gene TRBV2 combines with J gene TRBJ2-5; no definite D call. CDR3 region: CASRKLTSQETQYF. The CDR3 region has the DNA TGTGCCAGCAGGAAACTCACTTCTCAAGAGACCCAGTACTTC.